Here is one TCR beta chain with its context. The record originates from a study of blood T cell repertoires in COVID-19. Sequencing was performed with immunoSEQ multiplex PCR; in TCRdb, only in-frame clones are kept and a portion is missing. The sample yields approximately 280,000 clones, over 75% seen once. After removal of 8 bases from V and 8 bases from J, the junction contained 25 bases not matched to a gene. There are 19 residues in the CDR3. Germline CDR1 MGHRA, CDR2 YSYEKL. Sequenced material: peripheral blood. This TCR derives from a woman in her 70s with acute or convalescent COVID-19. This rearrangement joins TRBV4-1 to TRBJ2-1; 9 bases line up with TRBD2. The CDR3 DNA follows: TGCGCCAGCGGCCCCACGGATTTTAGGGCGGGGGGGCGGTTGGATGAGCAGTTCTTC. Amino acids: CASGPTDFRAGGRLDEQFF.